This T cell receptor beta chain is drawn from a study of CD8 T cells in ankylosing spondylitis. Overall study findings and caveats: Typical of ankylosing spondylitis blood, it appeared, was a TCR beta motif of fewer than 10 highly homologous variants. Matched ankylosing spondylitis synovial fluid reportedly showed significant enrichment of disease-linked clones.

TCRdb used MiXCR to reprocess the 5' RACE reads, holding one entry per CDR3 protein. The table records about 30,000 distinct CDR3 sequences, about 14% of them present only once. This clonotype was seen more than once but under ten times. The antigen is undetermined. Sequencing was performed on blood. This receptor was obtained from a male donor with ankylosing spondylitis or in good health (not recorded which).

The chain's CDR3 is CSVEAGVWTDTQYF. The CDR3, as DNA: TGCAGCGTTGAGGCGGGGGTGTGGACAGATACGCAGTATTTT. The V call is TRBV29-1, the J call TRBJ2-3; 7 positions agree with TRBD2. Germline V gives CDR1 SQVTM, CDR2 ANQGSEA. The trim removed 3 bases at V and 3 bases at J, leaving 6 bases unmatched. The CDR3 loop spans 14 amino acids.